A selection of T cell receptor beta chains follows, all from one sample in a study of shared clonotypes between healthy human individuals. Only in-frame clones appear in the TCRdb table, and some are missing; sequencing was by immunoSEQ multiplex PCR. This sample has 2,100,000 or so clones, with approximately 96% found just once. What was sequenced was naive CD4+ T cells sorted from blood. The receptors were sampled from a man between 18 and 35 years old in good health. CDR3s include the opening cysteine and the closing phenylalanine or tryptophan. Each record gives: V gene, clone size, J gene, CDR3 protein. Clone size is not always given. Where it is, it says once, few, many or a class for expanded clones.

TRBV6-1	.	TRBJ1-2	CASSRTGYPNYGYTF
TRBV12-5	.	TRBJ2-7	CASGFWTYEQYF
TRBV5-6	once	TRBJ1-4	CASSLAGDEKLFF
TRBV10-2	.	TRBJ2-3	CAASRGTDSDTQYF
TRBV4-2	.	TRBJ1-5	CASSQDPGQPQHF
TRBV15	.	TRBJ2-2	CATSRTYPGSGELFF
TRBV4-1	.	TRBJ2-3	CASSQLDNTDTQYF
TRBV2	.	TRBJ2-3	CASRVRATDTQYF
TRBV30	.	TRBJ2-3	CAWSVGAGSTDTQYF
TRBV10-1	few	TRBJ2-5	CASSDRGVGGETQYF
TRBV7-2	.	TRBJ2-7	CASSLGLAFTLQYF
TRBV19	.	TRBJ1-2	CASSPGQENPRITF
TRBV30	.	TRBJ1-5	CAWTLAGDQPQHF
TRBV7-6	.	TRBJ2-5	CASSPGLAGETQYF
TRBV5-4	.	TRBJ2-3	CASSQAGTDTQYF
TRBV27	.	TRBJ2-7	CATGREYEQYF
TRBV7-2	.	TRBJ2-2	CASSRLGTGNTGELFF
TRBV4-1	.	TRBJ2-7	CASSQDGLAAQYF
TRBV2	.	TRBJ2-2	CASSEVGVTGELFF
TRBV19	.	TRBJ2-3	CATQAPADTQYF
TRBV7-2	.	TRBJ2-7	CASSLAGGPSYEQYF
TRBV14	.	TRBJ2-7	CASSQVRGPYEQYF
TRBV4-1	.	TRBJ1-2	CASSQVRVWDDYGYTF
TRBV10-3	.	TRBJ2-1	CATGQGGNEQFF
TRBV7-8	.	TRBJ1-1	CASSLDGVVNTEAFF
TRBV28	once	TRBJ2-7	CASTPRGDRVGSYEQYF
TRBV18	.	TRBJ2-7	CASSDQGGAVSYEQYF
TRBV6-5	once	TRBJ1-1	CASSTGTVNTEAFF
TRBV5-1	.	TRBJ2-7	CASSPAGVGTYEQYF
TRBV28	once	TRBJ2-7	CASSSGYEQYF
TRBV7-2	.	TRBJ2-7	CASSLSGGPEQYF
TRBV4-1	.	TRBJ2-3	CASSQIGRGTSTDTQYF
TRBV7-9	.	TRBJ2-2	CASSLSGSTGELFF
TRBV7-8	.	TRBJ2-1	CASSLGSGRPNEQFF
TRBV10-1	.	TRBJ2-1	CASSDGGSSYNEQFF
TRBV18	.	TRBJ1-4	CASSPQPSNEKLFF
TRBV7-2	.	TRBJ2-1	CASSLEWLAAVNEQFF
TRBV10-1	.	TRBJ2-3	CASSGQITDTQYF
TRBV7-7	.	TRBJ2-5	CASSFRLQETQYF
TRBV10-3	.	TRBJ1-2	CAISNQGEIYGYTF
TRBV7-9	.	TRBJ2-7	CASSLGRGEQYF
TRBV7-9	.	TRBJ1-1	CASSLAGQNTEAFF
TRBV10-3	once	TRBJ1-4	CAIRQGATNEKLFF
TRBV5-4	.	TRBJ2-1	CASSEAGGAYNEQFF
TRBV14	.	TRBJ1-2	CASSQAPPVGSGIYGYTF
TRBV6-5	.	TRBJ1-6	CASRLRGIGGPLHF
TRBV11-3	.	TRBJ1-1	CASSVTGLTEAFF
TRBV11-2	.	TRBJ1-1	CASSPGDKEGTEAFF
TRBV6-1	.	TRBJ1-3	CASSESSSRDTIYF
TRBV30	.	TRBJ1-1	CAWSKRTGALNTEAFF
TRBV5-1	.	TRBJ2-7	CASSLSLGPGYEQYF
TRBV6-5	.	TRBJ2-1	CASSPSGGYNEQFF
TRBV27	.	TRBJ1-6	CASCPSSYNSPLHF